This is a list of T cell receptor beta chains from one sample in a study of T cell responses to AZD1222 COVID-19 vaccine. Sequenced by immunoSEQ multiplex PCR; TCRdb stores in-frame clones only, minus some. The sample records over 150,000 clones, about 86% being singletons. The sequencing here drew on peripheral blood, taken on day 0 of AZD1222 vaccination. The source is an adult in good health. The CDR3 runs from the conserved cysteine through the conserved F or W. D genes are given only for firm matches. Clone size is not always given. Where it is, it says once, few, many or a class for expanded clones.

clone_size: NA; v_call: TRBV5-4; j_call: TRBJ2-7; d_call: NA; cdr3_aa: CASSLSGPPYEQYF; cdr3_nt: TGTGCCAGCAGCTTAAGCGGGCCCCCCTACGAGCAGTACTTC
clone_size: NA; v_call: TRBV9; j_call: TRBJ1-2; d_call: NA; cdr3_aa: CASSQGWGTYGYTF; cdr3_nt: TGTGCCAGCAGCCAGGGGTGGGGTACCTATGGCTACACCTTC
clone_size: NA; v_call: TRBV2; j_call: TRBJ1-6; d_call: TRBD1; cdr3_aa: CASMTGDSPLHF; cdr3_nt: TGTGCCAGCATGACAGGGGATTCACCCCTCCACTTT
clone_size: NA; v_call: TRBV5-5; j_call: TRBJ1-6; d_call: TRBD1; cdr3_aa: CASSLGTGNSPLHF; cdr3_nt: TGTGCCAGCAGCTTGGGGACAGGGAATTCACCCCTCCACTTT
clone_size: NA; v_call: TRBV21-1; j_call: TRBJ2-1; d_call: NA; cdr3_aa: CASSKEGASGRAHEQFF; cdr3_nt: TGTGCCAGCAGTAAGGAGGGGGCTAGCGGGAGGGCCCATGAGCAGTTCTTC
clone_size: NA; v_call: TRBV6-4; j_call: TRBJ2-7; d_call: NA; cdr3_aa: CASSDNHYEQYF; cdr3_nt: TGTGCCAGCAGTGACAACCACTACGAGCAGTACTTC
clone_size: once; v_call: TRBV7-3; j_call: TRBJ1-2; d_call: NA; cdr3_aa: CASSLSPGAHFGYTF; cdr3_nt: TGTGCCAGCAGCTTAAGCCCGGGGGCGCATTTTGGCTACACCTTC
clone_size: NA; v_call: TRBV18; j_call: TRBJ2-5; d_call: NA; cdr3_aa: CASSPRAGQETQYF; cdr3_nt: TGTGCCAGCTCACCAAGGGCAGGGCAGGAGACCCAGTACTTC
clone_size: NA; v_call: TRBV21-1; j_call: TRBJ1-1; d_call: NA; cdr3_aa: CASSRSSDRVNTEAFF; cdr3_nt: TGTGCCAGCAGCAGATCTTCGGACAGGGTGAACACTGAAGCTTTCTTT
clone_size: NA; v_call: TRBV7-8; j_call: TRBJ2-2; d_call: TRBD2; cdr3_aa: CASSSRTSANTGELFF; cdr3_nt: TGTGCCAGCAGCTCCAGGACTAGCGCGAACACCGGGGAGCTGTTTTTT
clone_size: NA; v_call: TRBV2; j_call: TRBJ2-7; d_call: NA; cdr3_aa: CASSLGQFSYEQYF; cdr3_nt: TGTGCCAGCAGTTTAGGACAGTTCTCCTACGAGCAGTACTTC
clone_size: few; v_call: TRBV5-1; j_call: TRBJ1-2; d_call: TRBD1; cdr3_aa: CASSLDGTGWEHTF; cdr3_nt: TGCGCCAGCAGCTTGGACGGGACAGGGTGGGAGCACACCTTC
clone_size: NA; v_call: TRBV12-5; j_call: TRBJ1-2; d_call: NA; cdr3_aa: CASGLGTINYGYTF; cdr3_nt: TGTGCTAGTGGTTTGGGAACAATTAACTATGGCTACACCTTC
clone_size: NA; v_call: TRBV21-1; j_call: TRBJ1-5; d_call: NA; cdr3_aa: CASSKRTNYSNQPQHF; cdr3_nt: TGTGCCAGCAGCAAAAGGACAAATTATAGCAATCAGCCCCAGCATTTT
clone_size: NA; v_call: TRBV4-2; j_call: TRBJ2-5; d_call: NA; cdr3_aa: CASSQERIEGTQYF; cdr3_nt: TGTGCCAGCAGCCAAGAGAGGATAGAAGGGACCCAGTACTTC
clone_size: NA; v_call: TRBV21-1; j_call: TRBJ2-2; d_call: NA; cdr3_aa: CASSRYRPNTGELFF; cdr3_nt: TGTGCCAGCAGCAGATACAGACCTAACACCGGGGAGCTGTTTTTT
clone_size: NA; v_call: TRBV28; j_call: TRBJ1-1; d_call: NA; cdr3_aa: CASRSGGMNTEAFF; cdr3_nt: TGTGCCAGCAGGAGCGGAGGTATGAACACTGAAGCTTTCTTT
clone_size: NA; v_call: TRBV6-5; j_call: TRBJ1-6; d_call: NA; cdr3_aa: CASSTYTKGDSPLHF; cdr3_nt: TGTGCCAGCAGTACCTACACTAAGGGGGATTCACCCCTCCACTTT
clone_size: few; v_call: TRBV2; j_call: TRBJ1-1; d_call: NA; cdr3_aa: CASSEARSRALEAFF; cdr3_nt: TGTGCCAGCAGTGAAGCGCGCTCTCGGGCCCTTGAAGCTTTCTTT
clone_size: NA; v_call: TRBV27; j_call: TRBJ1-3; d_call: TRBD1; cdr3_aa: CASSLQGSGNTIYF; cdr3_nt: TGTGCCAGCAGCCTACAGGGGTCCGGAAACACCATATATTTT
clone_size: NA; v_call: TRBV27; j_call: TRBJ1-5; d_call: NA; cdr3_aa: CASSLDSRVLRPQHF; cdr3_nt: TGTGCCAGCAGTTTAGATTCTCGGGTTTTGCGGCCCCAGCATTTT
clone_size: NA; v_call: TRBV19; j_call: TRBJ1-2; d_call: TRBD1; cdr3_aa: CASGPRQGASGYTF; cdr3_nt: TGTGCCAGTGGCCCGAGACAGGGGGCGAGTGGCTACACCTTC
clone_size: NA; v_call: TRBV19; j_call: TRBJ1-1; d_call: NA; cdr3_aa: CASAWDGLNTEAFF; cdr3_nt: TGTGCCAGTGCTTGGGACGGGCTGAACACTGAAGCTTTCTTT
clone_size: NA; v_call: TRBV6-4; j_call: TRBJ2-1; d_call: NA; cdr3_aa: CASRGSGDREQFF; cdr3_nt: TGTGCCAGCAGGGGGTCGGGGGATCGTGAGCAGTTCTTC
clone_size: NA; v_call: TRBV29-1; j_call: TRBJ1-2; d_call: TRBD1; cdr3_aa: CSVEDPARGDYGYTF; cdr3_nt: TGCAGCGTTGAAGATCCCGCCAGGGGGGACTATGGCTACACCTTC
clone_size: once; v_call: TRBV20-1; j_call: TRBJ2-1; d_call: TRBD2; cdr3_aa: CSASFWSSGRLDEQFF; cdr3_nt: TGCAGTGCTAGTTTTTGGTCTAGCGGGAGATTAGATGAGCAGTTCTTC
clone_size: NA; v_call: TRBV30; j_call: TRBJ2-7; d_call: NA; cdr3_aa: CAWRSLPGARPYEQYF; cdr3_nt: TGTGCCTGGAGATCCCTCCCTGGAGCACGCCCCTACGAGCAGTACTTC